Presented here are 9 T cell receptor beta chains from one specimen sequenced in a study of prognosis after radiotherapy for stage I lung cancer. TCR beta CDR3 was amplified from genomic DNA by two-round multiplex PCR. First-round PCR employed TRBV- and TRBJ-specific primers for each gene. TCRdb used MiXCR to reprocess the multiplex PCR reads, holding one entry per CDR3 protein. This sample has roughly 23,000 distinct CDR3 sequences, with roughly 40% found just once. This specimen was PBMCs, taken before or after stereotactic body radiation therapy (not recorded which). Receptors were obtained from a donor over 45 with non-small cell lung cancer.

In this sample, this clonotype turned up many times. The rearrangement links TRBV19 to TRBJ2-1; possibly TRBD2 for D (5 bases). Trimming left V 3 bases short and J 4 bases short, with 10 bases between. Germline-derived CDR1 and CDR2 are LNHDA and SQIVND (reference sequence). The CDR3 has 14 amino acids. CDR3 region: CASSIIGIYNEQFF. The CDR3 DNA is TGTGCCAGTAGTATCATCGGGATATACAATGAGCAGTTCTTC.

This clonotype has ten or more counts. The chain couples TRBV18 to TRBJ2-4; TRBD1 might be the D (6 bases). This CDR3 is 15 amino acids long. Germline CDR1 and CDR2: KGHSH and LQKENI. V shed 5 bases and J shed 1 base, with 12 bases lying between them. In nucleotides, the CDR3 is TGTGCCAGCTCAATGGACAGTCTTGCCAAAAACATTCAGTACTTC. It translates to CASSMDSLAKNIQYF.

The J gene is TRBJ2-7, the V gene TRBV7-2; 9 nucleotides line up with TRBD1. The V and J ends lost 4 bases and 0 bases, in that order; junction bases with no gene match: 13. This CDR3 region has 18 residues. Per germline, CDR1 SGHTA and CDR2 FQGNSA. The CDR3 protein is CASSSRDRGSYSSYEQYF. In DNA form, the CDR3 reads TGTGCCAGCAGCTCCCGAGACAGGGGGTCCTATAGCTCCTACGAGCAGTACTTC.

The rearrangement uses TRBV20-1 and TRBJ2-5, with 8 nucleotides matching TRBD1. Germline V gives CDR1 DFQATT, CDR2 SNEGSKA (reference sequence). V gave up 3 bases and J gave up 3 bases; unmatched junction bases: 9. This CDR3 is 15 amino acids long. For the CDR3, the DNA is TGCAGTGCTAGTGAGAACGGACAGGGAAAAGAGACCCAGTACTTC. Protein: CSASENGQGKETQYF.

There are many counts of this clonotype. The rearrangement joins TRBV7-9 to TRBJ2-3; maybe TRBD2 (5 bases). V gave up 0 bases and J gave up 1 base, with 14 bases separating them. This CDR3 contains 17 residues. CDR1 and CDR2 (germline): SEHNR, FQNEAQ (reference sequence). The DNA of the CDR3 is TGTGCCAGCAGCTTAGCGACTACCCTCGGAGGCACAGATACGCAGTATTTT. Protein sequence: CASSLATTLGGTDTQYF. The full variable domain, its missing parts supplied by reference TRBV7-9 and TRBJ2-3, is DTGVSQNPRHKITKRGQNVTFRCDPISEHNRLYWYRQTLGQGPEFLTYFQNEAQLEKSRLLSDRFSAERPKGSFSTLEIQRTEQGDSAMYLCASSLATTLGGTDTQYFGPGTRLTVL.

This clonotype was counted ten times or more. The J gene is TRBJ1-3, the V gene TRBV30; D is perhaps TRBD1 (5 bases). This CDR3 region has 13 residues. The germline gives CDR1 GTSNPN, CDR2 SVGIG (reference sequence). V was clipped by 5 bases and J by 0 bases, with 8 bases between them. CDR3 nucleotide sequence: TGTGCCTGGGACAGTTACTCTGGAAACACCATATATTTT. Amino acid sequence: CAWDSYSGNTIYF.

The chain couples TRBV2 to TRBJ2-5; TRBD2 might be the D (6 bases). V lost 5 bases and J lost 1, with 14 bases in between. Germline CDR1 and CDR2: SNHLY and FYNNEI. CDR3 length: 15 residues. The DNA of the CDR3 is TGTGCCAGCAGTCCTAACCGGGGGACCCAAGAGACCCAGTACTTC. Translation: CASSPNRGTQETQYF.

Points on this clonotype: A far larger clone is a single base away, which makes a read error likely. The chain employs TRBV7-8 and TRBJ1-1, with a weak D call TRBD1 (6 bases). Trimming removed 8 bases from V and 3 bases from J, with 16 bases in between. The V gene's germline CDR1 is SGHVS and CDR2 FQNEAQ. CDR3 length: 14 amino acids. CDR3 loop: CASLRGRVDTEAFF. In DNA form, the CDR3 reads TGTGCCAGCCTGAGGGGGAGGGTGGACACTGAAGCTTTCTTT.

This clonotype came up many times. The genes are TRBV24-1 and TRBJ2-5; TRBD1 or TRBD2 may be the D gene (5 bases each). This CDR3 is built from 17 residues. With 4 bases removed from V and 0 bases from J, the gap between germline ends came to 17 bases. In germline, CDR1 is KGHDR, CDR2 SFDVKD. The CDR3 DNA is TGTGCCACCAGTGAAACACCGGGACCAAAGTACCAAGAGACCCAGTACTTC. Translated: CATSETPGPKYQETQYF.